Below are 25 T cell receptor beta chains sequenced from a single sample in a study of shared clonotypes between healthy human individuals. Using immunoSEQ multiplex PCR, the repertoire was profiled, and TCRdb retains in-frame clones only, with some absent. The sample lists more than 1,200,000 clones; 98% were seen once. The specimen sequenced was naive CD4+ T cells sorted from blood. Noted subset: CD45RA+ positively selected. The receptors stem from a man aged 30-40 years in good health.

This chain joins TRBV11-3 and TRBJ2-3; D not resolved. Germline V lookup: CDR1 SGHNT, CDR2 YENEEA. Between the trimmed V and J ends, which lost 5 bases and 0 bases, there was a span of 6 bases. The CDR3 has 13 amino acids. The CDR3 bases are TGTGCCAGCAGCCCTACTAGCACAGATACGCAGTATTTT. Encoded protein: CASSPTSTDTQYF.

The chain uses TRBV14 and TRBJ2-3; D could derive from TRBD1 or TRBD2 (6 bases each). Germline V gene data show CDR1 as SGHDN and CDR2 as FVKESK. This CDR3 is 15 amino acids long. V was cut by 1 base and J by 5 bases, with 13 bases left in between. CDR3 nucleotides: TGTGCCAGCAGCCAAGCGGCCGGGGGCCGAGATACGCAGTATTTT. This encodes CASSQAAGGRDTQYF.

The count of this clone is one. The CDR3 sequence: CASSPLSGVGGDTQYF. The CDR3 DNA is TGTGCCAGCTCACCACTTAGCGGAGTAGGGGGAGATACGCAGTATTTT. This rearrangement joins TRBV18 to TRBJ2-3; D may match TRBD1 or TRBD2 (6 bases each). From germline, CDR1 is KGHSH and CDR2 LQKENI. The length of the CDR3 is 16 residues. Trimming cost V 1 base and J 5 bases, with 16 bases left between them.

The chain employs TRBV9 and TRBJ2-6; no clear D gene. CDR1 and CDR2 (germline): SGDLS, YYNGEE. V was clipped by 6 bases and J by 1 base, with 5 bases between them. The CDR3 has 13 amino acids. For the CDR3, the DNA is TGTGCCAGCACAGCTTCTGGGGCCAACGTCCTGACTTTC. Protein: CASTASGANVLTF.

CDR3 residues: CASRPGTLYNEQFF. The CDR3 region has the DNA TGTGCCAGTCGTCCCGGGACACTCTACAATGAGCAGTTCTTC. This chain joins TRBV19 and TRBJ2-1, with D maybe TRBD1 (6 bases). The CDR3 is 14 residues long. Germline V gene data show CDR1 as LNHDA and CDR2 as SQIVND (reference sequence). The V and J ends lost 8 bases and 3 bases respectively, with 14 bases between them.

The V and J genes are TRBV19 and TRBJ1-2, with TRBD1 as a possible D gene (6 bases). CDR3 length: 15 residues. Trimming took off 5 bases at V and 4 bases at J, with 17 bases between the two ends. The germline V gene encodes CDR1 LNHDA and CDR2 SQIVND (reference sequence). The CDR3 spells CASSLATGIAYGYTF. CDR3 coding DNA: TGTGCCAGTAGTTTAGCAACAGGGATAGCCTATGGCTACACCTTC.

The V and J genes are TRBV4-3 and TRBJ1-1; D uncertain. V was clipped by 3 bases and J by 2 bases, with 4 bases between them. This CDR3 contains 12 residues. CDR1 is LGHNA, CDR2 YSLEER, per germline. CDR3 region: CASSHDNTEAFF. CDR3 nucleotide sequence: TGCGCCAGCAGCCATGACAACACTGAAGCTTTCTTT.

The CDR3 is CASSYKADTQYF. The CDR3 DNA reads TGTGCCAGCAGTTACAAGGCAGATACGCAGTATTTT. This chain links TRBV6-5 with TRBJ2-3; D unresolved. Germline CDR1 reads MNHEY; CDR2 reads SVGAGI. The CDR3 runs to 12 residues. The germline V and J ends were trimmed by 2 bases and 4 bases, with 4 bases remaining between them.

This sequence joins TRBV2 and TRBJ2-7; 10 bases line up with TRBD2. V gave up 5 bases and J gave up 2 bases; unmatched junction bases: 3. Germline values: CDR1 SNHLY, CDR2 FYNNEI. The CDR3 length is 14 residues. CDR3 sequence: CASSKLAGPYEQYF. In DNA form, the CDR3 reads TGTGCCAGCAGTAAACTAGCGGGGCCCTACGAGCAGTACTTC.

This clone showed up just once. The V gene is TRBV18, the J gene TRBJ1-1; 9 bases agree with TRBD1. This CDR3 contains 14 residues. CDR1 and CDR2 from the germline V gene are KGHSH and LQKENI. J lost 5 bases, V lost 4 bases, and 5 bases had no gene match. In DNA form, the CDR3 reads TGTGCCAGCTCACATACAGGGGGCAGGACTGAAGCTTTCTTT. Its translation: CASSHTGGRTEAFF. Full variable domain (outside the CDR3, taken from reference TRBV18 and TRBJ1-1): NAGVMQNPRHLVRRRGQEARLRCSPMKGHSHVYWYRQLPEEGLKFMVYLQKENIIDESGMPKERFSAEFPKEGPSILRIQQVVRGDSAAYFCASSHTGGRTEAFFGQGTRLTVV.

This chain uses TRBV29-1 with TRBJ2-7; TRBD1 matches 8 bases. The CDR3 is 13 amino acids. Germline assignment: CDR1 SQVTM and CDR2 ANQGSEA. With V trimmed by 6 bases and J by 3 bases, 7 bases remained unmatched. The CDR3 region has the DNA TGCAGCGTGGAAACAGGGGGATACTACGAGCAGTACTTC. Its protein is CSVETGGYYEQYF.

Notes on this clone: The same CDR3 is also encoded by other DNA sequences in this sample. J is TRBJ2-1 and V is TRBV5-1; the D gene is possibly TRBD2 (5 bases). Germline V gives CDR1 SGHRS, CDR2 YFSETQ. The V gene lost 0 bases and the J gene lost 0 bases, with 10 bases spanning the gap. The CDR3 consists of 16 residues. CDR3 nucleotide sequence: TGCGCCAGCAGCTTGGAAGGACTCAGCTCCTACAATGAGCAGTTCTTC. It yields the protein CASSLEGLSSYNEQFF.

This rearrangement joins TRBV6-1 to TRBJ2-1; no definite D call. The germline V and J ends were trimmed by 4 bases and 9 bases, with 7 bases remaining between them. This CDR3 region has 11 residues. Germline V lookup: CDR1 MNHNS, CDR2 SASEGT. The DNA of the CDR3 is TGTGCCAGCAGTGGGTGGAGTGAGCAGTTCTTC. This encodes CASSGWSEQFF.

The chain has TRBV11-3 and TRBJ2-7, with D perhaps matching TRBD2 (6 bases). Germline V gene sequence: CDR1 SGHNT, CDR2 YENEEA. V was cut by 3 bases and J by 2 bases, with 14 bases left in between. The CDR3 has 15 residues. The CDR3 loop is CASSFASGPTYEQYF. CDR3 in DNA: TGTGCCAGCAGCTTTGCCAGCGGGCCAACCTACGAGCAGTACTTC.

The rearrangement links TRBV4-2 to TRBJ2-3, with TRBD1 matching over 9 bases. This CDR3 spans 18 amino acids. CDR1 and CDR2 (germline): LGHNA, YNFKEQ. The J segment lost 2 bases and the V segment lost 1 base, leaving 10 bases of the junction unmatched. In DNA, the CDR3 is TGTGCCAGCAGCCAAGCACCCGGGACAGGGTTCACCACAGATACGCAGTATTTT. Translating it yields CASSQAPGTGFTTDTQYF.

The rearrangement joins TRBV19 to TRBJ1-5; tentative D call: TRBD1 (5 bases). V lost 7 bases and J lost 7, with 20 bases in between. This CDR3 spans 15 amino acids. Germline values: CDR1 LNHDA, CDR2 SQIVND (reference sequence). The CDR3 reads CASTSSLGLGQPQHF. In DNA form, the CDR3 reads TGTGCCAGTACCTCGAGCCTGGGGCTAGGGCAGCCCCAGCATTTT.

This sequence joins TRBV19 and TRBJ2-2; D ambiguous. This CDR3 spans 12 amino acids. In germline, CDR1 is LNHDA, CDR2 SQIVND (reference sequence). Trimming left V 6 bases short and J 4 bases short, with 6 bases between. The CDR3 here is CASRKSTGELFF. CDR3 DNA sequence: TGTGCCAGTAGGAAGAGCACCGGGGAGCTGTTTTTT.

CDR3 bases: TGCGCCAGCAGTTTCGGGACAGGGGTGACAACCGGGGAGCTGTTTTTT. Translation: CASSFGTGVTTGELFF. J is TRBJ2-2 and V is TRBV5-1, with 10 bases matching TRBD1. Germline CDR1 SGHRS, CDR2 YFSETQ. After removal of 5 bases from V and 5 bases from J, the junction contained 9 bases not matched to a gene. This CDR3 is 16 amino acids long.

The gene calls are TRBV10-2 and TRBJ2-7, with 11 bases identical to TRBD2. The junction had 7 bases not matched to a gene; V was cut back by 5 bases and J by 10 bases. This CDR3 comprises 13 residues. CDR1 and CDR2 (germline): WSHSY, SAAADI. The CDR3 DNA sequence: TGCGCCAGCAGTCCTCTACTAGCGGGAGCACAGTACTTC. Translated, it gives CASSPLLAGAQYF.

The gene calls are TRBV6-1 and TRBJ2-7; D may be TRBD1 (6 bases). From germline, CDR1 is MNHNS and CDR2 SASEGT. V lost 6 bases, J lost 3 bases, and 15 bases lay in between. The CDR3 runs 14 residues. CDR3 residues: CASSRPGQNYEQYF. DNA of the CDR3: TGTGCCAGCAGCAGGCCGGGACAAAACTACGAGCAGTACTTC.

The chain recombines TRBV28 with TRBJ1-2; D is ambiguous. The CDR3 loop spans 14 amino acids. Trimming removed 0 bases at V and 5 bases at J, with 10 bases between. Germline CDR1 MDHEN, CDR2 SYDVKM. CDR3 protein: CASSLWGRMYGYTF. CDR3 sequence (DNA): TGTGCCAGCAGTTTATGGGGCAGGATGTATGGCTACACCTTC.

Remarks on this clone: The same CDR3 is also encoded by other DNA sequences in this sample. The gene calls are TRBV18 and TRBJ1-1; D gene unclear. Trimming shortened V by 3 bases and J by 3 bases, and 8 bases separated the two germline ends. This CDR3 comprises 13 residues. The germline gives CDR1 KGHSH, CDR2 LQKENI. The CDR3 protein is CASSPRTDTEAFF. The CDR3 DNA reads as TGTGCCAGCTCACCCAGGACGGACACTGAAGCTTTCTTT.

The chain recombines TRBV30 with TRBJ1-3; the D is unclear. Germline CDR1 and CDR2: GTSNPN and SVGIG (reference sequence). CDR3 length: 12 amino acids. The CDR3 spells CSGGRSGNTIYF. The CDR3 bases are TGTTCGGGCGGGCGCTCTGGAAACACCATATATTTT.

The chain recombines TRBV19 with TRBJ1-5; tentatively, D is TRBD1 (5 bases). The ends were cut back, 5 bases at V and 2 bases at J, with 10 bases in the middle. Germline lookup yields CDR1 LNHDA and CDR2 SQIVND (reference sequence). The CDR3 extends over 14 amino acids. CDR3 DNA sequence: TGTGCCAGTAGTTGGGACTCACGCAATCAGCCCCAGCATTTT. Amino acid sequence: CASSWDSRNQPQHF.

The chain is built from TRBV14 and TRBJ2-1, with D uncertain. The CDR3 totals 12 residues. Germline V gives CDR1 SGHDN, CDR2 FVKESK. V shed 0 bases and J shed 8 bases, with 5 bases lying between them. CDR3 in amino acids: CASSQDSYEQFF. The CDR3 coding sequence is TGTGCCAGCAGCCAAGATAGCTATGAGCAGTTCTTC.